This is a list of T cell receptor beta chains from one sample in a study of cytomegalovirus exposure and HLA in healthy donors. Sequenced by immunoSEQ multiplex PCR; TCRdb stores in-frame clones only, minus some. Found here are about 150,000 clones, 78% of them singletons; the top ten hold less than 3.5%. The sequencing input was PBMCs. The origin of the receptors is a man between 35 and 55 years old in good health and CMV-seropositive. CDR3s include the opening cysteine and the closing phenylalanine or tryptophan. A D gene is named only where the DNA matches it firmly. Size is omitted from some rows. Given values are once, few, many or a class for expanded clones.

16,TRBV30,.,TRBD1,TRBJ1-6,TGTGCCTGGAATCGTGACAGGGTTCCCCTTGGGTCACCCCTCCACTTT,CAWNRDRVPLGSPLHF
13,TRBV10-1,medium-sized,.,TRBJ2-7,TGCGCCAGCAGCGAGGGGCCTTACTACGAGCAGTACTTC,CASSEGPYYEQYF
13,TRBV5-1,.,.,TRBJ2-5,TGCGCCAGCAGCCCTTTAGCCCAAGAGACCCAGTACTTC,CASSPLAQETQYF
16,TRBV7-6,.,TRBD1,TRBJ1-1,TGTGCCAGCAGCCAGAGGACAGGGAGGGGGAACACTGAAGCTTTCTTT,CASSQRTGRGNTEAFF
15,TRBV29-1,.,TRBD2,TRBJ2-1,TGCAGCGCCCGCCCTTCCAGCGGGAGCGCCAATGAGCAGTTCTTC,CSARPSSGSANEQFF
14,TRBV4-1,.,.,TRBJ2-3,TGCGCCAGCAGCCAACAGGGTAGCACAGATACGCAGTATTTT,CASSQQGSTDTQYF
16,TRBV5-1,few,.,TRBJ2-1,TGCGCCAGCAGCGTGGTAGGGGGAGGGTCCTACAATGAGCAGTTCTTC,CASSVVGGGSYNEQFF
15,TRBV6-1,few,.,TRBJ2-1,TGTGCCAGCAGTGAAGCGCTGGGGGCTAGCAATGAGCAGTTCTTC,CASSEALGASNEQFF
14,TRBV6-6,.,TRBD2,TRBJ2-3,TGTGCCAGCAGTGCTAGCGGGGGCACGTATACGCAGTATTTT,CASSASGGTYTQYF
14,TRBV19,.,.,TRBJ2-7,TGTGCCAGTAGTATGTTGGACAACACCTACGAGCAGTACTTC,CASSMLDNTYEQYF
13,TRBV5-4,.,TRBD1,TRBJ1-2,TGTGCCAGCAGCCAAGGGACAGGGTATGGCTACACCTTC,CASSQGTGYGYTF
14,TRBV2,.,TRBD1,TRBJ2-2,TGTGCCAGCGAAGGGGGCGCGAACACCGGGGAGCTGTTTTTT,CASEGGANTGELFF
15,TRBV19,.,TRBD1,TRBJ1-5,TGTGCCAGCTTGCAGGGGGCGCGGCTCAATCAGCCCCAGCATTTT,CASLQGARLNQPQHF
13,TRBV6-5,.,.,TRBJ2-3,TGTGCCAGCAGTACCAGACAGGCGGATACGCAGTATTTT,CASSTRQADTQYF
14,TRBV4-1,.,TRBD1,TRBJ2-1,TGCGCCAGCAAAAGGGACAGCGACTACAATGAGCAGTTCTTC,CASKRDSDYNEQFF
15,TRBV6-1,few,.,TRBJ2-5,TGTGCCAGCAGGAGACAGCCTTCTACCCAAGAGACCCAGTACTTC,CASRRQPSTQETQYF
15,TRBV7-9,.,.,TRBJ1-2,TGTGCCAGCAGCTTAGGGACAGCTGGGCACTATGGCTACACCTTC,CASSLGTAGHYGYTF
14,TRBV5-1,few,.,TRBJ2-5,TGCGCCAGCAGCTCCGGGACATATCAAGAGACCCAGTACTTC,CASSSGTYQETQYF
13,TRBV19,few,.,TRBJ2-5,TGTGCCAGTAGTCCCCTCCCCGGGGAGACCCAGTACTTC,CASSPLPGETQYF
16,TRBV27,.,TRBD2,TRBJ2-5,TGTGCCAGCAGTTTGGAAGGACTAGCGGGAATAGAGACCCAGTACTTC,CASSLEGLAGIETQYF
13,TRBV6-1,.,TRBD1,TRBJ1-2,TGTGCCAGCAGTGAAGACAGGGGGCCGGACTACACCTTC,CASSEDRGPDYTF
16,TRBV15,.,.,TRBJ2-3,TGTGCCACCAGCAGAGGTATAACCAGGGGCACAGATACGCAGTATTTT,CATSRGITRGTDTQYF
15,TRBV7-2,few,TRBD1,TRBJ1-6,TGTGCCAGCAGCTTAGAGGGACAGTTGAATTCACCCCTCCACTTT,CASSLEGQLNSPLHF
16,TRBV5-1,.,.,TRBJ2-7,TGCGCCAGCAGCTTTTACGATCAACCCTTGTCCGGCGAGCAGTACTTC,CASSFYDQPLSGEQYF
15,TRBV19,few,TRBD1,TRBJ1-2,TGTGCCAGTAGTGCCGGGGGACAGGCCCCGCATGGCTACACCTTC,CASSAGGQAPHGYTF
16,TRBV7-9,.,TRBD2,TRBJ2-7,TGTGCCAGCAGCCTCATGACGGGAGGGGGATCCTACGAGCAGTACTTC,CASSLMTGGGSYEQYF
17,TRBV4-3,.,.,TRBJ1-1,TGCGCCAGCAGCCAAGGGGGGGGGATGGGGCTGAACACTGAAGCTTTCTTT,CASSQGGGMGLNTEAFF
16,TRBV7-2,.,.,TRBJ2-1,TGTGCCAGCAGCCCCCAGCCGGGGTTTAACTACAATGAGCAGTTCTTC,CASSPQPGFNYNEQFF
14,TRBV6-6,.,.,TRBJ1-5,TGTGCCAGCCACCTAGGTGGGAGTGATCAGCCCCAGCATTTT,CASHLGGSDQPQHF
15,TRBV28,.,.,TRBJ1-4,TGTGCCAGCAGTGAGTACAGGGTTGAAAATGAAAAACTGTTTTTT,CASSEYRVENEKLFF
14,TRBV5-1,.,.,TRBJ2-7,TGCGCCAGCAGCCTACAGGGTGGGGAAAACGAGCAGTACTTC,CASSLQGGENEQYF
19,TRBV4-1,.,TRBD2,TRBJ2-1,TGCGCCAGCAGCCAAGGGGCCCTCTGGCGGCGAGCGGGGTACAATGAGCAGTTCTTC,CASSQGALWRRAGYNEQFF
14,TRBV11-1,.,.,TRBJ2-1,TGTGCCAGCAGCTTATTAGGAGGGAACAATGAGCAGTTCTTC,CASSLLGGNNEQFF
14,TRBV30,.,TRBD1,TRBJ1-1,TGTGCCTGGAGCGACTGGACAGGCAATCCCCAAGCTTTCTTT,CAWSDWTGNPQAFF
14,TRBV27,.,.,TRBJ2-5,TGTGCCAGCAGTAAACTAGGAGGGGTAGAGACCCAGTACTTC,CASSKLGGVETQYF
15,TRBV5-4,once,TRBD2,TRBJ2-5,TGTGCCAGCAGCTTCAGCGGGAGCCCCCAAGAGACCCAGTACTTC,CASSFSGSPQETQYF
17,TRBV18,.,TRBD2,TRBJ2-2,TGTGCCAGCTCACCCATAGCGGGAGTCGCGAACACCGGGGAGCTGTTTTTT,CASSPIAGVANTGELFF
15,TRBV18,.,TRBD2,TRBJ2-2,TGTGCCAGCTTGACTAGCGGGAGTCAGACCGGGGAGCTGTTTTTT,CASLTSGSQTGELFF
16,TRBV27,once,.,TRBJ2-6,TGTGCCAGCAGTTCGACCCCGCAGGGGTTCCCCTTCGTCCTGACTTTC,CASSSTPQGFPFVLTF
16,TRBV18,.,TRBD1,TRBJ1-4,TGTGCCAGCTCACCGACGACAGGGACGCTTCTGGAAAAACTGTTTTTT,CASSPTTGTLLEKLFF
13,TRBV6-5,.,.,TRBJ1-1,TGTGCCAGCAGAAAACAGGTTAGGGCTGAAGCTTTCTTT,CASRKQVRAEAFF
11,TRBV7-3,few,TRBD2,TRBJ2-3,TGTGCCAGCAGTATGGGACTAACGCAGTATTTT,CASSMGLTQYF
15,TRBV11-3,.,TRBD1,TRBJ2-1,TGTGCCAGCAGCTTAGGACAGGGGGCAAGTAGTGAGCAGTTCTTC,CASSLGQGASSEQFF
16,TRBV18,.,TRBD2,TRBJ2-5,TGTGCCAGCTCACAACCGGGACTAGCGGAGCAAGAGGCCCAGTACTTC,CASSQPGLAEQEAQYF
13,TRBV29-1,.,.,TRBJ2-3,TGCAGCGTTGTCGGAGGGGCCACAGATACGCAGTATTTT,CSVVGGATDTQYF
16,TRBV7-9,once,.,TRBJ1-1,TGTTCCAGCAGCCCCCCGGGGAGGGGCTTGAACACTGAAGCTTTCTTT,CSSSPPGRGLNTEAFF
17,TRBV5-1,once,TRBD2,TRBJ2-3,TGCGCCAGCAGCCCCAGCGGGAGGGCCGGAAGCACAGATACGCAGTATTTT,CASSPSGRAGSTDTQYF
13,TRBV2,.,TRBD1,TRBJ2-1,TGTGCCAGCAGTTCGACAGGGAGAGGCGAGCAGTTCTTC,CASSSTGRGEQFF
14,TRBV9,few,.,TRBJ2-7,TGTGCCAGCAGCGCGTCTAGCCCTACGGGGGAGCAGTACTTC,CASSASSPTGEQYF
14,TRBV5-6,.,TRBD2,TRBJ2-4,TGTGCCAGCAGCTTAGCGGGAGCTGGAAACATTCAGTACTTC,CASSLAGAGNIQYF
14,TRBV19,.,.,TRBJ2-1,TGTGCCAGTAGTAGGACAAGCTCCTACAATGAGCAGTTCTTC,CASSRTSSYNEQFF
14,TRBV5-6,.,.,TRBJ2-2,TGTGCCAGCAGCCAGGACACTTACACCGGGGAGCTGTTTTTT,CASSQDTYTGELFF
13,TRBV5-5,.,.,TRBJ2-1,TGTGCCAGCAGTTCAGACAGCCCGAATGAGCAGTTCTTC,CASSSDSPNEQFF
16,TRBV11-2,.,.,TRBJ2-1,TGTGCCAGCAGCCGGCTCAGCGGTCTCTCCTACAATGAGCAGTTCTTC,CASSRLSGLSYNEQFF